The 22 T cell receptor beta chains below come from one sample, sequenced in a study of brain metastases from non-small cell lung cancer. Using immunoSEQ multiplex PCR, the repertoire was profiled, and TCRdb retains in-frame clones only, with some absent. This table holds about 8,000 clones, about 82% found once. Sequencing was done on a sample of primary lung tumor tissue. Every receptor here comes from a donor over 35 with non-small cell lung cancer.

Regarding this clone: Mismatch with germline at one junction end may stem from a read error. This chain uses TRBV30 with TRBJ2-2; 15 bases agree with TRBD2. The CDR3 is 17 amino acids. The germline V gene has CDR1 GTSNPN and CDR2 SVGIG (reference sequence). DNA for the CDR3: TGTGCCTCATCCGGGACTAGCGGGGGGCTGGACACCGGGGAACTGTTTTTT. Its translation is CASSGTSGGLDTGELFF.

CDR3 region: CAWSQMNTEAFF. The CDR3 bases are TGTGCCTGGAGTCAGATGAACACTGAAGCTTTCTTT. The chain links TRBV30 to TRBJ1-1; D is ambiguous. Trimming pared 2 bases from V and 0 bases from J, leaving 4 bases between. Germline lookup yields CDR1 GTSNPN and CDR2 SVGIG (reference sequence). The CDR3 is made up of 12 amino acids.

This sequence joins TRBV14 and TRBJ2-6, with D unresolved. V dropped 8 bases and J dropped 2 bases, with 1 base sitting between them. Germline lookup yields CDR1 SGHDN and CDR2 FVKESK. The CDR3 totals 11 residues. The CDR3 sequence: CASAGANVLTF. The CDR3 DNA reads TGTGCCAGCGCTGGGGCCAACGTCCTGACTTTC.

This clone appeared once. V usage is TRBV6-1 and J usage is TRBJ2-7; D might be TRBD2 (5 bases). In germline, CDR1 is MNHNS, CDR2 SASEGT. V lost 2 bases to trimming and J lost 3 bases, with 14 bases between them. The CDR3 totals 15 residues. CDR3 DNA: TGTGCCAGCAGTGAAACGGGGTCGGAAGGCTACGAGCAGTACTTC. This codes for CASSETGSEGYEQYF.

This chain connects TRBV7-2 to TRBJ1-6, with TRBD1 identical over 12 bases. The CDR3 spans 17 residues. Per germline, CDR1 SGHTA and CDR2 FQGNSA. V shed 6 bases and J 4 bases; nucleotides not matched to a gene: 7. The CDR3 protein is CASRSGTGGAYNSPLHF. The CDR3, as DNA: TGTGCCAGCAGGTCCGGGACAGGGGGCGCGTATAATTCACCCCTCCACTTT.

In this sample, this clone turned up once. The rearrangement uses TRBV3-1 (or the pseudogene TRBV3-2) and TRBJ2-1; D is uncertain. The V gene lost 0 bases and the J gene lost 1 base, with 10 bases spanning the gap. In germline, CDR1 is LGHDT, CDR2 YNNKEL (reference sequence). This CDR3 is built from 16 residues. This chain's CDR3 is CASSQDFGVSYNEQFF. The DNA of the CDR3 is TGTGCCAGCAGCCAAGATTTTGGCGTATCCTACAATGAGCAGTTCTTC.

The CDR3 nucleotides are TGTGCCTCCGGGAGGGGGAACTCCTACAATGAGCAGTTCTTC. As protein: CASGRGNSYNEQFF. The chain joins TRBV9 to TRBJ2-1, with 8 positions matching TRBD2. In germline, CDR1 is SGDLS, CDR2 YYNGEE. This CDR3 is 14 amino acids long. Unmatched junction bases numbered 6, after V lost 10 bases and J lost 0 bases. Full variable domain (missing parts from reference TRBV9 and TRBJ2-1): DSGVTQTPKHLITATGQRVTLRCSPRSGDLSVYWYQQSLDQGLQFLIQYYNGEERAKGNILERFSAQQFPDLHSELNLSSLELGDSALYFCASGRGNSYNEQFFGPGTRLTVL.

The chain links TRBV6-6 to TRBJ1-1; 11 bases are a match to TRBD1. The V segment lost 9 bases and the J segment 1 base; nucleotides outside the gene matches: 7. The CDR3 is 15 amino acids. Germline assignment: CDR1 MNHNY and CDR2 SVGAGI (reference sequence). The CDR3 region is CASYWTGGRNTEAFF. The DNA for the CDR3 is TGTGCCAGTTATTGGACAGGGGGCCGGAACACTGAAGCTTTCTTT.

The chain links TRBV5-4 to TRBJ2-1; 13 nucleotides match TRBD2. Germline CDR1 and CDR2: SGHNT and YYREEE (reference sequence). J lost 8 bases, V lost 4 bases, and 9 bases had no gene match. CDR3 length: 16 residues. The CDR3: CASSIPTSGGMDEQFF. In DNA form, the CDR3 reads TGTGCCAGCAGCATCCCGACTAGCGGGGGGATGGATGAGCAGTTCTTC.

The CDR3 sequence is CSSAEFTDTQYF. CDR3 coding DNA: TGCAGCTCCGCAGAGTTCACAGATACGCAGTATTTT. This chain connects TRBV29-1 to TRBJ2-3; D not certain. This CDR3 has 12 residues. The germline CDR1 and CDR2 sequences are SQVTM and ANQGSEA. V lost 8 bases, J lost 2 bases, and 11 bases lay in between.

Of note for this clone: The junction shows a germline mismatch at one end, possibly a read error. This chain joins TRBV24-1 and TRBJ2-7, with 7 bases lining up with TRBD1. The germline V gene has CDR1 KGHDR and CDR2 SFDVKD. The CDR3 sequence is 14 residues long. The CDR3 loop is CATSDGQGVYKQYF. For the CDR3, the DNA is TGTGCCACCAGTGATGGGCAGGGGGTCTACAAGCAGTACTTC.

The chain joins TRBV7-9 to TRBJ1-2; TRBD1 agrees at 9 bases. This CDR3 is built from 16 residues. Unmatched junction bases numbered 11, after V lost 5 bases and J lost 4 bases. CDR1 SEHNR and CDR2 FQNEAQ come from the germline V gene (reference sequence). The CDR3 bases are TGTGCCAGCAGCATACCGGGACAGGGTCGCGCCTATGGCTACACCTTC. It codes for CASSIPGQGRAYGYTF.

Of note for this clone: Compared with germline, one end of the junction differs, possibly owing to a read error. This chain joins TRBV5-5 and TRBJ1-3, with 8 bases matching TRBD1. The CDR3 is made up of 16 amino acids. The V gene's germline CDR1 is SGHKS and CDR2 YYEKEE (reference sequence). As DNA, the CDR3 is TGTGCCAGCAGCGTCGGGACAGGAGGGTCTGGAAACATCATATATTTT. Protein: CASSVGTGGSGNIIYF. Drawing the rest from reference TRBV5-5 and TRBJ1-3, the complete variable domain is DAGVTQSPTHLIKTRGQQVTLRCSPISGHKSVSWYQQVLGQGPQFIFQYYEKEERGRGNFPDRFSARQFPNYSSELNVNALLLGDSALYLCASSVGTGGSGNIIYFGEGSWLTVV.

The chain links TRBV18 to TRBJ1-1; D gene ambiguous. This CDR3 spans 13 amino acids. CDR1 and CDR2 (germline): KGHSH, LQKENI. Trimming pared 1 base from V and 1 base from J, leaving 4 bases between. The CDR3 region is CASSPQQNTEAFF. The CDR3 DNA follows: TGTGCCAGCTCACCACAGCAGAACACTGAAGCTTTCTTT.

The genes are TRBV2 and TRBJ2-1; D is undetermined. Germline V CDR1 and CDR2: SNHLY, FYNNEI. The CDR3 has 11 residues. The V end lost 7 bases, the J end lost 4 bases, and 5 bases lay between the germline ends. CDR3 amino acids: CASNGYNEQFF. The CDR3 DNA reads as TGTGCCAGCAACGGGTACAATGAGCAGTTCTTC.

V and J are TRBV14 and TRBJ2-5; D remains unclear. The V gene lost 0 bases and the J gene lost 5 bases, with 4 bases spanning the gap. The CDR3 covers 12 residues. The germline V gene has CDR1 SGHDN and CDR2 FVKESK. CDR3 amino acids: CASSQDWETQYF. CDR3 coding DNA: TGTGCCAGCAGCCAAGATTGGGAGACCCAGTACTTC.

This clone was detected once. CDR3 loop: CSARSSYEQYF. The CDR3 DNA is TGCAGTGCTAGGAGCTCCTACGAGCAGTACTTC. The rearrangement uses TRBV20-1 and TRBJ2-7, with unresolved D. V was pared by 3 bases and J by 0 bases, with 3 bases between. Germline values: CDR1 DFQATT, CDR2 SNEGSKA (reference sequence). The CDR3 loop spans 11 amino acids.

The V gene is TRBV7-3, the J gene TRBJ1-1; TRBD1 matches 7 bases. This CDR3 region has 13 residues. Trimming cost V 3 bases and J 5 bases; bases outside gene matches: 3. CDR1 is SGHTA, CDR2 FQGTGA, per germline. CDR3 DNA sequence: TGTGCCAGCAGCTTGACAGGGAGAACTGAAGCTTTCTTT. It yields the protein CASSLTGRTEAFF.

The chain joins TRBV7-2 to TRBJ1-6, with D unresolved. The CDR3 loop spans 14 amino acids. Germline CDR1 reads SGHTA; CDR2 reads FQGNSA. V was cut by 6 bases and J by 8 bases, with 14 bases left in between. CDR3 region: CASSRRGQDSPLHF. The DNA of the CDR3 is TGTGCCAGCAGTCGACGGGGTCAGGATTCACCCCTCCACTTT. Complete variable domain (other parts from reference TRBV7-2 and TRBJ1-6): GAGVSQSPSNKVTEKGKDVELRCDPISGHTALYWYRQSLGQGLEFLIYFQGNSAPDKSGLPSDRFSAERTGGSVSTLTIQRTQQEDSAVYLCASSRRGQDSPLHFGNGTRLTVT.

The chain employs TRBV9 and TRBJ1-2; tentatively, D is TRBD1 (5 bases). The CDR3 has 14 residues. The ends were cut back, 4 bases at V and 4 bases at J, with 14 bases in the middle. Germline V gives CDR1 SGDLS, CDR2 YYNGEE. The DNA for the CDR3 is TGTGCCAGCAGCCCTAGGGAGGGGAGCTATGGCTACACCTTC. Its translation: CASSPREGSYGYTF.

The CDR3 here is CASSPGGVGTEQYF. CDR3 nucleotide sequence: TGTGCCAGCAGCCCCGGGGGGGTGGGGACCGAGCAGTACTTC. The chain combines TRBV7-2 with TRBJ2-7, with 8 bases aligning to TRBD2. Germline values: CDR1 SGHTA, CDR2 FQGNSA. The CDR3 is made up of 14 amino acids. V dropped 5 bases and J dropped 6; count of bases not matched to a gene: 9.

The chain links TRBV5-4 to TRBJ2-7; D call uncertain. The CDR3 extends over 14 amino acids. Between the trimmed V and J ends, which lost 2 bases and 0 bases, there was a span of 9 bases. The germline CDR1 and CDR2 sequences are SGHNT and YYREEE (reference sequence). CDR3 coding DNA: TGTGCCAGCAGCTTTACTACCAGCTCCTACGAGCAGTACTTC. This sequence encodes CASSFTTSSYEQYF.